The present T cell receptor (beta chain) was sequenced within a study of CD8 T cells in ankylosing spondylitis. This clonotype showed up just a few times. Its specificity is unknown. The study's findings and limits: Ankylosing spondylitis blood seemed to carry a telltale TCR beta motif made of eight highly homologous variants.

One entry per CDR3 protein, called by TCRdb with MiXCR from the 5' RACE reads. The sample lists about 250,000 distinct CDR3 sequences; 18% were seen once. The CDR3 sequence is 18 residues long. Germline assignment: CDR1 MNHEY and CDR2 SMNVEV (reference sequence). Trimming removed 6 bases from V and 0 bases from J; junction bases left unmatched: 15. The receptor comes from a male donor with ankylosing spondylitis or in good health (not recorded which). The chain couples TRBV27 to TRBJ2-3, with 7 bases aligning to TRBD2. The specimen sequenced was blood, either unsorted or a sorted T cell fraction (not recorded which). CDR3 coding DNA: TGTGCCAGCAGATCTGACCTCGGCGGGAGTCCGAGCACAGATACGCAGTATTTT. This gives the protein CASRSDLGGSPSTDTQYF.